This T cell receptor (beta chain) was found in a study of blood T cell repertoires in COVID-19. The CDR3 has 15 residues. CDR1 is MNHEY and CDR2 is SVGAGI in the germline V gene. V lost 6 bases, J lost 4 bases, and 18 bases lay in between. Clones were read by immunoSEQ multiplex PCR, and TCRdb kept only the in-frame ones, dropping some. The sample shows about 200,000 clones, 80% to 90% of them seen only once. This receptor was taken from a man aged 55 to 70 who had recovered from COVID-19. The genes are TRBV6-5 and TRBJ1-2; D ambiguous. Input material: peripheral blood. The DNA of the CDR3 is TGTGCCAGCAGCGCGCAAGGGAGTGCTGGCTATGGCTACACCTTC. This encodes CASSAQGSAGYGYTF.